The next 18 T cell receptor beta chains were all read from a single sample in a study of breast tumors, draining lymph nodes, adjacent tissues. Breast cancer patients provided tissue from their axillary draining lymph nodes. A single record per CDR3 protein comes from TCRdb applying MiXCR to the multiplex PCR reads. The data contain fewer than 90,000 distinct CDR3 sequences, 25% to 35% of them seen just once; the ten biggest clones take up over 8%. The sample consisted of axillary lymph node tissue. Every receptor here comes from a female donor with breast cancer. Some clones in this sample may be carry-over from other donors' samples.

As concerns this clonotype: A much larger clone differs from this one at a single base, so this may be a read error. The chain recombines TRBV5-1 with TRBJ2-1; 10 bases line up with TRBD2. The CDR3 has 13 amino acids. Per germline, CDR1 SGHRS and CDR2 YFSETQ. CDR3 amino acids: CASQREGSNDQFF. As DNA, the CDR3 is TGCGCCAGCCAGCGGGAGGGCTCCAATGACCAGTTCTTC.

This clonotype has at least ten counts. This chain uses TRBV6-5 with TRBJ2-5; weak D call: TRBD2 (6 bases). Trimming stripped 8 bases from V and 5 bases from J, with 12 bases between. Germline V gives CDR1 MNHEY, CDR2 SVGAGI. The CDR3 has 12 amino acids. This CDR3 is CASSGVGETQYF. In DNA, the CDR3 is TGTGCCAGCTCGGGGGTCGGGGAGACCCAGTACTTC.

There are a few counts of this clonotype. The chain is built from TRBV10-3 and TRBJ1-1; TRBD1 matches 8 bases. V dropped 4 bases and J dropped 6; count of bases not matched to a gene: 10. The V gene's germline CDR1 is ENHRY and CDR2 SYGVKD. The CDR3 contains 15 residues. CDR3 loop: CAISGPGQGVPEAFF. The DNA for the CDR3 is TGTGCCATCAGTGGGCCTGGACAGGGAGTCCCTGAAGCTTTCTTT.

CDR3 in amino acids: CATSRQGAGSPLHF. The CDR3 DNA reads as TGTGCCACCAGCAGACAGGGGGCAGGTTCACCCCTCCACTTT. This sequence joins TRBV15 and TRBJ1-6; 8 bases agree with TRBD1. There are 14 residues in the CDR3. The V and J ends lost 2 bases and 9 bases, in that order; junction bases with no gene match: 3. Germline-derived CDR1 and CDR2 are LNHNV and YYDKDF (reference sequence).

In its sample, this clonotype was seen many times. This chain joins TRBV24-1 and TRBJ2-2; 10 bases are a match to TRBD1. The V gene end was trimmed by 1 base and the J gene end by 4 bases; junction bases not matched to a gene: 5. The V gene's germline CDR1 is KGHDR and CDR2 SFDVKD. The CDR3 has 17 amino acids. The CDR3 protein is CATSDLGDRGGTGELFF. DNA for the CDR3: TGTGCCACCAGTGATTTAGGGGACAGGGGAGGCACCGGGGAGCTGTTTTTT.

At least ten counts were recorded for this clonotype. V usage is TRBV3-1 and J usage is TRBJ2-7, with 7 bases lining up with TRBD1. The trim removed 1 base at V and 3 bases at J, leaving 0 bases unmatched. The length of the CDR3 is 13 residues. Germline values: CDR1 LGHDT, CDR2 YNNKEL (reference sequence). The chain's CDR3 is CASSQGQGYEQYF. In DNA form, the CDR3 reads TGTGCCAGCAGCCAAGGACAGGGCTACGAGCAGTACTTC.

At least ten counts were recorded for this clonotype. J is TRBJ1-4 and V is TRBV5-1; D remains unclear. The CDR3 totals 15 residues. Germline lookup yields CDR1 SGHRS and CDR2 YFSETQ. The V gene lost 0 bases and the J gene lost 4 bases, with 10 bases spanning the gap. The CDR3 nucleotides are TGCGCCAGCAGCTTGGGTGCCAGCAATAATGAAAAACTGTTTTTT. This translates into CASSLGASNNEKLFF.

About this clonotype itself: The junction shows a germline mismatch at one end, possibly a read error. The chain couples TRBV20-1 to TRBJ1-5; no clear D. The CDR3 has 11 residues. CDR1 DFQATT and CDR2 SNEGSKA come from the germline V gene (reference sequence). The CDR3 loop is CSILAGVHEPF. In nucleotides, the CDR3 is TGCAGTATACTAGCGGGAGTGCACGAGCCCTTT.

J is TRBJ1-1 and V is TRBV9; tentative D call: TRBD1 (5 bases). Deletions cut 4 bases from V and 1 base from J, with 14 bases between. Germline lookup yields CDR1 SGDLS and CDR2 YYNGEE. The CDR3 has 15 amino acids. The CDR3 is CASSLAPGSNTEAFF. The CDR3 bases are TGTGCCAGCAGCTTGGCCCCAGGGTCGAACACTGAAGCTTTCTTT.

Concerning this clonotype itself: Since no conserved phenylalanine or tryptophan closes the CDR3, a read error is the likely cause. The DNA is omitted, as the CDR3 cannot be located on it reliably, and the CDR3 follows TCRdb's listing. The V gene is TRBV24-1, the J gene TRBJ1-5; whether TRBD1, the table's D call, matches the DNA was not checked. The CDR3 sequence runs 18 residues, both termini included. Germline values: CDR1 KGHDR, CDR2 SFDVKD. This chain's CDR3 is CATTPDRSWGGSNQPQHL.

A note on this clonotype: This may be a read error: a much more frequent sequence differs by one nucleotide. The genes are TRBV11-2 and TRBJ2-1; 7 bases line up with TRBD2. Germline lookup yields CDR1 SGHAT and CDR2 FQNNGV. V was pared by 5 bases and J by 4 bases, with 14 bases of the junction left unmatched. CDR3 length: 17 amino acids. This CDR3 reads CASSPTLAGVVYNEQFF. In DNA, the CDR3 is TGTGCCAGCAGCCCTACTTTGGCGGGAGTCGTATACAATGAGCAGTTCTTC.

This clonotype showed up many times. The V gene is TRBV12-3 or TRBV12-4, the J gene TRBJ1-6; no clear D gene. Trimming removed 7 bases at V and 9 bases at J, with 10 bases between. The CDR3 has 12 amino acids. The CDR3 region is CASTRRPSPLHF. The DNA for the CDR3 is TGTGCCAGCACCCGGCGGCCTTCACCCCTCCACTTT.

This clonotype showed up many times. The chain uses TRBV6-5 and TRBJ2-7, with D perhaps TRBD1 (5 bases). The CDR3 has 15 residues. Trimming removed 2 bases at V and 2 bases at J, with 13 bases between. Looked up from germline, CDR1 is MNHEY and CDR2 is SVGAGI. The DNA of the CDR3 is TGTGCCAGCAGTTACAGTAGACCAGGGACCTACGAGCAGTACTTC. It yields the protein CASSYSRPGTYEQYF.

Turning to this clonotype: At one end the junction does not follow the germline gene, possibly because of a read error. The chain employs TRBV27 and TRBJ2-7, with 8 bases matching TRBD1. Germline V lookup: CDR1 MNHEY, CDR2 SMNVEV (reference sequence). The CDR3 spans 18 residues. The CDR3 nucleotides read TGTGCTAGCAGTCCCTACAGGGGGGCTCGAAGCTTGGGGTACGAGCAGTACTTC. Residues: CASSPYRGARSLGYEQYF.

In its sample, this clonotype was seen a few times. J is TRBJ2-1 and V is TRBV13, with 14 bases identical to TRBD2. Germline V lookup: CDR1 PRHDT, CDR2 FYEKMQ (reference sequence). The CDR3 is 14 amino acids. V dropped 5 bases and J dropped 9; count of bases not matched to a gene: 3. CDR3 nucleotides: TGTGCCAGCAGCAGGGGACTAGCGGGAGTTGAGCAGTTCTTC. Translated: CASSRGLAGVEQFF.

This clonotype has a count of ten or more. The gene calls are TRBV20-1 and TRBJ2-7, with 15 bases fitting TRBD2. With V trimmed by 3 bases and J by 6 bases, 9 bases remained unmatched. The CDR3 contains 16 residues. Germline V lookup: CDR1 DFQATT, CDR2 SNEGSKA (reference sequence). The CDR3 nucleotides read TGCAGTGCTAGCCGGACTAGCGGGAGGGCCGGGGGCGAGCAGTACTTC. This translates into CSASRTSGRAGGEQYF.

This clonotype was observed at least ten times. This rearrangement joins TRBV20-1 to TRBJ2-2; TRBD2 matches at 12 bases. Trimming removed 6 bases from V and 9 bases from J; junction bases left unmatched: 14. This CDR3 comprises 16 residues. Per the germline V gene, CDR1 is DFQATT and CDR2 is SNEGSKA (reference sequence). The DNA for the CDR3 is TGCAGTGCCAAAAATCGACTAGCGGGAGACGCCCGGGAGCTGTTTTTT. Protein: CSAKNRLAGDARELFF.

Regarding this clonotype: One end of the junction fails to match germline, which may point to a read error. The CDR3, as DNA: TGTGCCAGCAGCGTAGAGGGGAACACTGAAGCTTTC. Translation: CASSVEGNTEAF. The chain carries TRBV9 and TRBJ2-6; D might be TRBD1 (5 bases). The germline gives CDR1 SGDLS, CDR2 YYNGEE. This CDR3 has 12 amino acids.